Shown below are 26 T cell receptor beta chains from a single sample sequenced in a study of shared clonotypes between healthy human individuals. Assay: immunoSEQ multiplex PCR; the TCRdb copy retains only in-frame clones and omits some. Of fewer than 1.4 million clones listed, 75% to 85% were seen once; the top ten hold around 0.6%. What was sequenced was memory CD4+ T cells from PBMCs. The subset was: CD45RA-negative fraction. The source of these receptors is a man younger than 35 in good health. Some clones in this sample may be carry-over from other donors' samples.

This clone was recorded only once. The chain recombines TRBV4-1 with TRBJ1-1, with D possibly being TRBD1 (5 bases). The CDR3 is 14 residues long. Trimming left V 3 bases short and J 7 bases short, with 15 bases between. Germline V CDR1 and CDR2: MGHRA, YSYEKL. The CDR3 here is CASSQWGGEDEAFF. The CDR3 DNA reads TGCGCCAGCAGCCAGTGGGGGGGGGAGGATGAAGCTTTCTTT.

The rearrangement links TRBV2 to TRBJ2-3, with D unclear. This CDR3 is built from 11 residues. V dropped 6 bases and J dropped 6 bases, with 7 bases sitting between them. The germline CDR1 and CDR2 sequences are SNHLY and FYNNEI. CDR3 DNA sequence: TGTGCCAGCAGCCTGGACGATACGCAGTATTTT. Amino acid sequence: CASSLDDTQYF.

As concerns this clone: A much larger clone lies one base from this, so it may be a read error. The V and J genes are TRBV27 and TRBJ2-3, with TRBD2 matching 7 bases. Trimming cost V 8 bases and J 2 bases; bases outside gene matches: 4. CDR3 length: 13 amino acids. Germline-derived CDR1 and CDR2 are MNHEY and SMNVEV (reference sequence). CDR3: CASWLAATDTQYF. In DNA form, the CDR3 reads TGTGCCAGCTGGCTAGCGGCCACAGATACGCAGTATTTT.

The chain has TRBV4-1 and TRBJ2-1, with 8 bases identical to TRBD2. Germline values: CDR1 MGHRA, CDR2 YSYEKL. The CDR3 contains 16 residues. The V and J ends lost 4 bases and 6 bases, in that order; junction bases with no gene match: 11. DNA of the CDR3: TGCGCCAGCAGCCGAGGGGGACTAGTAGGTCTCAATGAGCAGTTCTTC. Translated: CASSRGGLVGLNEQFF.

The rearrangement joins TRBV5-1 to TRBJ2-5; TRBD1 might be the D (6 bases). CDR3 size: 16 residues. V was shortened by 0 bases and J by 4 bases, with 16 bases between the two germline ends. Germline values: CDR1 SGHRS, CDR2 YFSETQ. The CDR3: CASSLEGGVGLETQYF. The DNA for the CDR3 is TGCGCCAGCAGCTTGGAAGGGGGAGTAGGTTTAGAGACCCAGTACTTC.

This clone was seen repeatedly, ten times or more. CDR3 in DNA: TGTGCCAGTAGTAACGGGAATCAGCCCCAGCATTTT. Translated: CASSNGNQPQHF. The chain links TRBV19 to TRBJ1-5; no definite D call. Trimming removed 4 bases from V and 4 bases from J, with 5 bases in between. The CDR3 has 12 residues. Per germline, CDR1 LNHDA and CDR2 SQIVND (reference sequence).

The rearrangement joins TRBV5-8 to TRBJ1-1, with a possible D match to TRBD1 (6 bases). This CDR3 comprises 12 residues. Germline CDR1 and CDR2: SGHTS and YDEGEE. The V end lost 4 bases, the J end lost 4 bases, and 8 bases lay between the germline ends. This CDR3 reads CASSDRFTEAFF. CDR3 in DNA: TGTGCCAGCAGCGACAGGTTCACTGAAGCTTTCTTT.

The chain is built from TRBV2 and TRBJ2-7, with D perhaps being TRBD1 or TRBD2 (6 bases each). The CDR3 contains 13 residues. The germline CDR1 and CDR2 sequences are SNHLY and FYNNEI. Trimming cost V 4 bases and J 2 bases, with 9 bases left between them. CDR3 protein: CASSAGAPYEQYF. The DNA of the CDR3 is TGTGCCAGCAGTGCGGGGGCCCCCTACGAGCAGTACTTC.

J is TRBJ2-5 and V is TRBV2; unclear D gene. Trimming removed 1 base at V and 10 bases at J, with 7 bases between. The CDR3 runs 11 residues. Germline CDR1 reads SNHLY; CDR2 reads FYNNEI. The CDR3 sequence is CASSEGINQYF. The CDR3 nucleotides are TGTGCCAGCAGTGAAGGCATAAACCAGTACTTC.

This sequence joins TRBV7-7 and TRBJ2-3; the D is unclear. The CDR3 consists of 15 residues. Trimming shortened V by 1 base and J by 1 base, and 9 bases separated the two germline ends. Germline values: CDR1 SSHAT, CDR2 FNYEAQ (reference sequence). The CDR3 region is CASSLGRRGTDTQYF. As DNA, the CDR3 is TGTGCCAGCAGCTTAGGACGTAGGGGCACAGATACGCAGTATTTT.

This clone came up a few times. The chain uses TRBV9 and TRBJ1-2, with D possibly TRBD1 on 5 matching bases. The length of the CDR3 is 14 residues. The V gene's germline CDR1 is SGDLS and CDR2 YYNGEE. V lost 5 bases and J 6 bases, leaving 17 bases between the germline ends. CDR3 sequence reads: CASSGPDTGHGYTF. DNA for the CDR3: TGTGCCAGCAGTGGACCGGACACGGGTCATGGCTACACCTTC. Filled out from reference TRBV9 and TRBJ1-2, the complete variable domain reads DSGVTQTPKHLITATGQRVTLRCSPRSGDLSVYWYQQSLDQGLQFLIQYYNGEERAKGNILERFSAQQFPDLHSELNLSSLELGDSALYFCASSGPDTGHGYTFGSGTRLTVV.

The chain employs TRBV5-1 and TRBJ2-7; D unresolved. This CDR3 has 18 residues. Germline CDR1 SGHRS, CDR2 YFSETQ. Trimming took 0 bases from V and 4 from J, leaving 23 bases between them. CDR3 amino acids: CASSLVGWTVGFLYEQYF. The CDR3 nucleotides read TGCGCCAGCAGCTTGGTGGGTTGGACGGTCGGGTTTCTTTACGAGCAGTACTTC.

This rearrangement joins TRBV27 to TRBJ2-1, with D perhaps matching TRBD2 (5 bases). Deletions cut 5 bases from V and 10 bases from J, with 18 bases between. CDR1 and CDR2 from the germline V gene are MNHEY and SMNVEV (reference sequence). The CDR3 extends over 14 amino acids. CDR3 sequence reads: CASSIRAQPGEQFF. The CDR3 region has the DNA TGTGCCAGCAGTATCCGGGCTCAACCGGGAGAGCAGTTCTTC.

The chain has TRBV29-1 and TRBJ2-5, with D perhaps TRBD2 (5 bases). CDR3 length: 11 amino acids. V was cut by 4 bases and J by 11 bases, with 14 bases left in between. CDR1 and CDR2 (germline): SQVTM, ANQGSEA. DNA of the CDR3: TGCAGCGTTGGCTCCGGAAGGGAGCAGTACTTC. Translated, it gives CSVGSGREQYF. Full variable domain (rest looked up from reference TRBV29-1 and TRBJ2-5): SAVISQKPSRDICQRGTSLTIQCQVDSQVTMMFWYRQQPGQSLTLIATANQGSEATYESGFVIDKFPISRPNLTFSTLTVSNMSPEDSSIYLCSVGSGREQYFGPGTRLLVL.

This clone was detected only once. The chain couples TRBV5-1 to TRBJ2-7, with 10 positions matching TRBD2. The ends lost 2 bases at V and 3 bases at J; junction bases unmatched: 2. The CDR3 totals 14 residues. Germline lookup yields CDR1 SGHRS and CDR2 YFSETQ. CDR3: CASSFQRGGYEQYF. The CDR3 DNA sequence: TGCGCCAGCAGCTTTCAGCGGGGGGGCTACGAGCAGTACTTC.

The V gene is TRBV28, the J gene TRBJ2-2; 11 bases line up with TRBD2. Unmatched junction bases numbered 15, after V lost 5 bases and J lost 7 bases. The CDR3 loop spans 18 amino acids. Germline V lookup: CDR1 MDHEN, CDR2 SYDVKM. CDR3 nucleotide sequence: TGTGCCAGCAGTCGAGGGGGCACTAGCGGGAGTAGGGGCGGGGAGCTGTTTTTT. As protein: CASSRGGTSGSRGGELFF.

The chain joins TRBV4-1 to TRBJ2-3; 7 nucleotides align to TRBD2. The V segment lost 4 bases and the J segment 2 bases; nucleotides outside the gene matches: 12. Germline V lookup: CDR1 MGHRA, CDR2 YSYEKL. This CDR3 has 17 amino acids. DNA of the CDR3: TGCGCCAGCAGCCCAAAATCTCTTAGCGGGTACACAGATACGCAGTATTTT. Translation gives CASSPKSLSGYTDTQYF.

DNA of the CDR3: TGCGCCAGCAGCCAAGTAGGTTCGGCCGAGCAGTACTTC. Amino acid sequence: CASSQVGSAEQYF. V usage is TRBV4-1 and J usage is TRBJ2-7; no reliable D call. The CDR3 has 13 amino acids. With 1 base removed from V and 6 bases from J, the gap between germline ends came to 10 bases. Germline CDR1 and CDR2: MGHRA and YSYEKL.

This sequence joins TRBV7-2 and TRBJ2-3, with TRBD2 identical over 10 bases. Per the germline V gene, CDR1 is SGHTA and CDR2 is FQGNSA. Trimming at V came to 2 bases and at J to 2 bases, leaving 7 bases not matched to a gene. The CDR3 consists of 17 residues. The CDR3 DNA sequence: TGTGCCAGCAGCTTAAACTCACTAGCGGGAACCACAGATACGCAGTATTTT. Residues: CASSLNSLAGTTDTQYF.

The rearrangement uses TRBV15 and TRBJ1-3; tentative D call: TRBD1 (6 bases). Trimming stripped 0 bases from V and 1 base from J, with 16 bases between. Germline CDR1 is LNHNV and CDR2 is YYDKDF (reference sequence). This CDR3 is built from 18 residues. Written as DNA, the CDR3 is TGTGCCACCAGCAGAGATAAGGCAGGGGACTTTTCTGGAAACACCATATATTTT. Translating it yields CATSRDKAGDFSGNTIYF. Supplemented by reference TRBV15 and TRBJ1-3, the full variable domain reads DAMVIQNPRYQVTQFGKPVTLSCSQTLNHNVMYWYQQKSSQAPKLLFHYYDKDFNNEADTPDNFQSRRPNTSFCFLDIRSPGLGDTAMYLCATSRDKAGDFSGNTIYFGEGSWLTVV.

The rearrangement links TRBV29-1 to TRBJ1-2; D not certain. Deletions cut 4 bases from V and 8 bases from J, with 20 bases between. CDR1 is SQVTM, CDR2 ANQGSEA, per germline. The CDR3 has 14 amino acids. This CDR3 reads CSVVETAALWGYTF. For the CDR3, the DNA is TGCAGCGTTGTGGAAACGGCCGCTCTATGGGGCTACACCTTC.

V gene TRBV5-4 combines with J gene TRBJ2-7; a possible D gene is TRBD1 (5 bases). CDR3 length: 14 amino acids. V lost 5 bases and J 1 base, leaving 13 bases between the germline ends. Per germline, CDR1 SGHNT and CDR2 YYREEE (reference sequence). Here the CDR3 reads CASSRQGASYEQYF. Written as DNA, the CDR3 is TGTGCCAGCAGTAGGCAAGGGGCGTCCTACGAGCAGTACTTC.

A single count supports this clone. Since a far larger clone is one base different, this is likely a read error. The gene calls are TRBV5-1 and TRBJ2-2, with D unclear. The CDR3 runs 15 residues. Germline values: CDR1 SGHRS, CDR2 YFSETQ. This CDR3 is CVSSSLLLASGELFF. CDR3 DNA sequence: TGCGTCAGCAGCTCGCTCTTGCTGGCCTCGGGGGAGCTGTTTTTT.

This clone was found once. The chain combines TRBV28 with TRBJ1-1; D unclear. CDR3 size: 17 residues. Germline values: CDR1 MDHEN, CDR2 SYDVKM. V lost 5 bases, J lost 2 bases, and 21 bases lay in between. The CDR3 reads CASSMGRARGGNTEAFF. CDR3 sequence (DNA): TGTGCCAGCAGTATGGGGAGGGCGCGGGGAGGTAACACTGAAGCTTTCTTT.

The genes are TRBV7-2 and TRBJ2-7; the D gene is possibly TRBD2 (6 bases). Germline-derived CDR1 and CDR2 are SGHTA and FQGNSA. V was shortened by 1 base and J by 6 bases, with 13 bases between the two germline ends. This CDR3 is built from 14 residues. The CDR3 protein is CASSLVSGPLEQYF. CDR3 sequence (DNA): TGTGCCAGCAGCTTAGTTAGCGGCCCCCTCGAGCAGTACTTC. Full variable domain (outside the CDR3, taken from reference TRBV7-2 and TRBJ2-7): GAGVSQSPSNKVTEKGKDVELRCDPISGHTALYWYRQSLGQGLEFLIYFQGNSAPDKSGLPSDRFSAERTGGSVSTLTIQRTQQEDSAVYLCASSLVSGPLEQYFGPGTRLTVT.

This chain joins TRBV28 and TRBJ1-2; tentatively, D is TRBD1 (6 bases). Trimming left V 5 bases short and J 8 bases short, with 12 bases between. Germline assignment: CDR1 MDHEN and CDR2 SYDVKM. CDR3 length: 12 residues. CDR3 sequence: CASSRDMRGYTF. Written as DNA, the CDR3 is TGTGCCAGCAGTCGGGACATGCGGGGCTACACCTTC.